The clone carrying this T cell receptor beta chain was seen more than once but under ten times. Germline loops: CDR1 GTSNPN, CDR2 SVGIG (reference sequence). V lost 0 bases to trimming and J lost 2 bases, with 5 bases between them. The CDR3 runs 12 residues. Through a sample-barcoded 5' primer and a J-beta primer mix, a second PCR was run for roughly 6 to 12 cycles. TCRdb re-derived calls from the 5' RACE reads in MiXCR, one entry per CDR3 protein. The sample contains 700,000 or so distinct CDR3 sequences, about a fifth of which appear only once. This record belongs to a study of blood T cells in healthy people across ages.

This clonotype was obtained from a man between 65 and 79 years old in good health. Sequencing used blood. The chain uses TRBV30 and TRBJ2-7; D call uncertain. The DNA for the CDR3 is TGTGCCTGGAGTGTAGCGCCCTACGAGCAGTACGTC. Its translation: CAWSVAPYEQYV.